Listed below are T cell receptor beta chains from one sample, sequenced in a study of beta chain features in type 1 diabetes. Only in-frame clones appear in the TCRdb table, and some are missing; sequencing was by immunoSEQ multiplex PCR. The table lists approximately 120,000 clones, 17% of them singletons. The material sequenced was central memory CD4+ T cells from blood. The receptors originated from a man between 18 and 35 years old with type 1 diabetes. Both conserved end residues are part of each CDR3. Fields, in order: J gene, clone size, V gene, D gene, CDR3 DNA, CDR3 protein. D genes are given only for firm matches. Part of the rows lack a size; the others show once, few, many or a class for expanded clones.

TRBJ2-5,NA,TRBV5-1,NA,TGCGCCAGCAGCTTGGCTGTGAAGGAGACCCAGTACTTC,CASSLAVKETQYF
TRBJ2-7,once,TRBV18,NA,TGTGCCAGCTCACATTCCGATGCGGGGGAGCAGTACTTC,CASSHSDAGEQYF
TRBJ2-3,NA,TRBV30,NA,TGTGCCTGGAGTGTCCAGTCGACCACAGATACGCAGTATTTT,CAWSVQSTTDTQYF
TRBJ2-7,few,TRBV4-3,NA,TGCGCCAGCAGCCAAGGACTGGGGATTTTGTACGAGCAGTACTTC,CASSQGLGILYEQYF
TRBJ2-1,few,TRBV5-4,TRBD2,TGTGCCAGCGGGACTAGCGGGGGCTCCTACAATGAGCAGTTCTTC,CASGTSGGSYNEQFF
TRBJ2-1,NA,TRBV6-5,NA,TGTGCCATCAAGGACCTCTACAATGAGCAGTTCTTC,CAIKDLYNEQFF
TRBJ2-1,few,TRBV4-2,NA,TGTGCCAGCAGCCCCCTGGCGGCCGGGAGCTCCTACAATGAGCAGTTCTTC,CASSPLAAGSSYNEQFF
TRBJ1-2,NA,TRBV30,NA,TGTGCCTGGGACGTCCACTATGGCTACACCTTC,CAWDVHYGYTF
TRBJ1-2,many,TRBV29-1,NA,TGCAGCGTTGGGCGAGAGGGTGGCTATGGCTACACCTTC,CSVGREGGYGYTF
TRBJ2-7,NA,TRBV28,NA,TGTGCCAGCAGCTCTTCCGGGACCCTCTACGAGCAGTACTTC,CASSSSGTLYEQYF
TRBJ2-1,many,TRBV7-2,NA,TGTGCCAGCGGTAGCGGTCCTCAAAACAATGAGCAGTTCTTC,CASGSGPQNNEQFF
TRBJ1-2,few,TRBV19,NA,TGTGCCAGTAGGGCGGAAAGCTATGGCTACACCTTC,CASRAESYGYTF
TRBJ2-3,NA,TRBV30,NA,TGTGCCTGGTCATGGGGGGATACGCAGTATTTT,CAWSWGDTQYF
TRBJ2-2,NA,TRBV7-2,NA,TGTGCCAGCAGCTATTACTATACGGGACAGAACACCGGGGAGCTGTTTTTT,CASSYYYTGQNTGELFF
TRBJ2-1,few,TRBV19,NA,TGTGCCAGTAGTATAGGGGGGGTTACTAGCCGCAATGAGCAGTTCTTC,CASSIGGVTSRNEQFF
TRBJ2-1,NA,TRBV7-3,TRBD1,TGTGCCAGCACCGTACCGGGACAGACTAATCGAAGGGAGCAGTTCTTC,CASTVPGQTNRREQFF
TRBJ1-1,few,TRBV7-2,TRBD1,TGTGCCAGCAGCCCGACAGGGTACCCTTTAGCTTTCTTT,CASSPTGYPLAFF
TRBJ1-1,NA,TRBV7-6,TRBD1,TGTGCCAGCAGCTGGGACAGGATGAACACTGAAGCTTTCTTT,CASSWDRMNTEAFF
TRBJ2-7,many,TRBV7-9,NA,TGTGCCAGCAGCTTATCCTCCTACGAGCAGTACTTC,CASSLSSYEQYF
TRBJ2-5,NA,TRBV7-2,TRBD2,TGTGCCAGCAGCCTAGCGGGGAGTCGAGAGACCCAGTACTTC,CASSLAGSRETQYF
TRBJ2-7,few,TRBV2,NA,TGTGCCAGCATTTTGACTAACCTCCCTTACGAGCAGTACTTC,CASILTNLPYEQYF
TRBJ2-1,few,TRBV20-1,TRBD2,TGCAGTGCTACCGGACTAGCGGGGCAGTTCTTC,CSATGLAGQFF
TRBJ2-5,NA,TRBV2,NA,TGTGCCAGCACACAGGTCAGGGAGACCCAGTACTTC,CASTQVRETQYF